This record looks at one TCR beta chain sequence and its context. Its antigen is unidentified. The entry originates in a study of T cell responses to AZD1222 COVID-19 vaccine. Second doses at about 4 or about 12 weeks were pooled. The repertoire was sequenced with immunoSEQ multiplex PCR; TCRdb's copy has only in-frame clones and lacks some. Of 90,000 to 100,000 clones listed, 88% are singletons. CDR3 length: 13 residues. J was trimmed by 5 bases and V by 8 bases; bases with no gene match: 5. Germline V lookup: CDR1 MDHEN, CDR2 SYDVKM. General study results and limits: The span of vaccine-associated CD4 TCRs extended across spike, with dominance at 160-218 and 743-854. Possibly, clonal diversity was underestimated; donors were largely white British and included more females. Increased Spike-specific TCR breadth and depth were observed after two AZD1222 doses.

The specimen was peripheral blood, collected 28 days after the second AZD1222 dose. This receptor was obtained from an adult who received the AZD1222 COVID-19 vaccine. The V call is TRBV28, the J call TRBJ1-4; 7 nucleotides align to TRBD1. The CDR3 sequence is CASAGTVNEKLFF. CDR3 nucleotide sequence: TGTGCCAGCGCCGGGACAGTAAATGAAAAACTGTTTTTT.